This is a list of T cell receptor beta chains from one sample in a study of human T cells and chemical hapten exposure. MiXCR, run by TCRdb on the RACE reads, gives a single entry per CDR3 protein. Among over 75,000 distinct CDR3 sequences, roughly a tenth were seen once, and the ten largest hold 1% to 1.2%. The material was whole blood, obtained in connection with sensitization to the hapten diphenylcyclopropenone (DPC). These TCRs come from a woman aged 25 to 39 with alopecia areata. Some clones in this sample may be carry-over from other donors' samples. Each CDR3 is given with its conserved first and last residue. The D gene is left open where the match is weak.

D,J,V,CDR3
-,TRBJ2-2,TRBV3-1,CASSQPLGYGMNTGELFF
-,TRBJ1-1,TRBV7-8,CASNIYPHRVNTEAFF
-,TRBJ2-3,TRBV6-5,CASSNGAPETDTQYF
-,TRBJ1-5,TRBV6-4,CASSESVTQPQHF
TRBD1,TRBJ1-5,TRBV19,CASSASGGQDQPQHF
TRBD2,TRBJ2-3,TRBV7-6,CASSLLAGGPLTDTQYF
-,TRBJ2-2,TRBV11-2,CASSRGTGNTGELFF
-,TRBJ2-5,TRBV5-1,CASSLGRGRETQYF
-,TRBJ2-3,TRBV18,CASSYARTDTQYF
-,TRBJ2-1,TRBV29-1,CSASGETTHEQFF
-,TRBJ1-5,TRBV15,CAATRDYNQPQHF
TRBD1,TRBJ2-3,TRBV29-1,CSAAPGRGTDTQYF
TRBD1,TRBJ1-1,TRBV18,CASSPPGQGAGRTEAFF
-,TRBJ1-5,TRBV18,CASSQGVSNQPQHF
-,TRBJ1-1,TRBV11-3,CASSLSGANTEAFF
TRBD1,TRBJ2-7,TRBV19,CASRAQGAYEQYF
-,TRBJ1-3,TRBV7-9,CASSFPGNTIYF
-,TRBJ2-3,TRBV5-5,CASSFFYQGMGADTQYF
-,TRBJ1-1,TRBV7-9,CASSPTMGALTEAFF
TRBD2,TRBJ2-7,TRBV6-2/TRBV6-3,CASSTPDYGGSYEQYF
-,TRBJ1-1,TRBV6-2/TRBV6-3,CASSYRQGILHTEAFF
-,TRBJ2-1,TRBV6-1,CAAAQGGSSYNEQFF
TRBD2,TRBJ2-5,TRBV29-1,CSAMRTSGQETQYF
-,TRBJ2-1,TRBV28,CASKRQVSYNEQFF
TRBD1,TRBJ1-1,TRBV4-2,CASSQSFSTGGGTEAFF
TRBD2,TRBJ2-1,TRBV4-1,CASSQVRLALYNEQFF
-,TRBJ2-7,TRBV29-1,CSVVQGLPYEQYF
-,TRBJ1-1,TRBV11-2,CASSLRMGVRDTEAFF
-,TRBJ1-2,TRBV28,CASSLAARSYGYTF
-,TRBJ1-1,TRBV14,CASSQDVSYEAFF
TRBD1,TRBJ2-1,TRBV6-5,CASSPTGGSYNEQFF
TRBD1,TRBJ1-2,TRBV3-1,CASSQQGATPTYGYTF
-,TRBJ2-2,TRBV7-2,CASSQTLELFF